There are a few counts of the clone carrying this T cell receptor beta chain. The antigen remains undetermined. Other DNA sequences in this sample translate to the same CDR3. These data are taken from a study of cytomegalovirus exposure and HLA in healthy donors. PCR amplification relied on 60 Vbeta primers (plus 13 Jbeta primers). Only in-frame clones appear in the TCRdb table, and some are missing; sequencing was by immunoSEQ multiplex PCR. The sample carries around 120,000 clones, roughly 70% recorded once. Study results and caveats: A later analysis by the authors found several of the most significant clusters apparently linked to common viral pathogens. Researchers left out some V segments, among them TRBV6-2 and TRBV6-3, as indistinguishable.

This CDR3 contains 13 residues. V lost 2 bases, J lost 0 bases, and 5 bases lay in between. Per germline, CDR1 SGDLS and CDR2 YYNGEE. The TCR originated in a woman aged 50 to 65 in good health and CMV-seropositive. The chain employs TRBV9 and TRBJ1-1; no reliable D call. The material sequenced was PBMCs. In nucleotides, the CDR3 is TGTGCCAGCAGCGTGACTGTGAACACTGAAGCTTTCTTT. As protein: CASSVTVNTEAFF.